This passage covers 25 T cell receptor beta chains from one sample sequenced in a study of shared clonotypes between healthy human individuals. Profiling relied on immunoSEQ multiplex PCR, and the TCRdb table lists in-frame clones only, not all of them. The sample consists of fewer than 3 million clones, 85% to 95% of them appearing once. Sequences were obtained from naive CD4+ T cells from PBMCs. Subset of the sample: CD45RA+ positively selected. The receptors were sampled from a man younger than 35 in good health. Some clones in this sample may be carry-over from other donors' samples.

The CDR3 nucleotides are TGCGCCAGCAGTGAATGGGGGACAGACTATCAAGAGACCCAGTACTTC. Translating gives CASSEWGTDYQETQYF. The gene calls are TRBV10-2 and TRBJ2-5; 7 bases fit TRBD1. Germline values: CDR1 WSHSY, CDR2 SAAADI. V lost 3 bases, J lost 2 bases, and 9 bases stayed unmatched. The CDR3 is 16 amino acids.

V is TRBV27 and J is TRBJ1-2, with a weak D call TRBD1 (6 bases). Trimming cost V 3 bases and J 7 bases, with 21 bases left between them. Germline CDR1 MNHEY, CDR2 SMNVEV (reference sequence). This CDR3 has 16 amino acids. Here the CDR3 reads CASSFEGGGWAGGYTF. CDR3 nucleotide sequence: TGTGCCAGCAGTTTCGAGGGGGGGGGCTGGGCCGGTGGCTACACCTTC.

The rearrangement links TRBV10-3 to TRBJ1-1; D perhaps matches TRBD1 (6 bases). The CDR3 has 14 residues. Trimming took off 6 bases at V and 6 bases at J, with 17 bases between the two ends. In germline, CDR1 is ENHRY, CDR2 SYGVKD. CDR3 coding DNA: TGTGCCATCAGCCGTACGGCGGGGGGCTCTGAAGCTTTCTTT. Its translation: CAISRTAGGSEAFF.

A remark on this clone: This same CDR3 is encoded by further DNA sequences in the sample. The genes are TRBV18 and TRBJ1-1, with D uncertain. V lost 3 bases and J 1 base, leaving 6 bases between the germline ends. The length of the CDR3 is 13 residues. Germline CDR1 and CDR2: KGHSH and LQKENI. CDR3 protein: CASSPGRNTEAFF. CDR3 bases: TGTGCCAGCTCACCTGGGCGGAACACTGAAGCTTTCTTT.

The V and J genes are TRBV18 and TRBJ2-1; D gene ambiguous. V was pared by 2 bases and J by 0 bases, with 11 bases between. The CDR3 consists of 16 residues. The V gene's germline CDR1 is KGHSH and CDR2 LQKENI. This CDR3 is CASSPLAYVSYNEQFF. The DNA of the CDR3 is TGTGCCAGCTCACCATTGGCCTACGTCTCCTACAATGAGCAGTTCTTC.

The V call is TRBV7-6, the J call TRBJ1-3, with D possibly TRBD1 on 5 matching bases. Germline V gene data show CDR1 as SGHVS and CDR2 as FNYEAQ. The CDR3 runs 16 residues. Trimming shortened V by 5 bases and J by 4 bases, and 18 bases separated the two germline ends. The DNA of the CDR3 is TGTGCCAGCAGCCTCTTGAGAGGGGTGGGAGGAAACACCATATATTTT. The encoded protein is CASSLLRGVGGNTIYF.

A note on this clone: Additional DNA sequences in this sample encode the identical CDR3. This sequence joins TRBV5-1 and TRBJ2-7; D not resolved. V lost 0 bases, J lost 4 bases, and 17 bases lay in between. The CDR3 consists of 16 residues. Germline V gene sequence: CDR1 SGHRS, CDR2 YFSETQ. CDR3 nucleotide sequence: TGCGCCAGCAGCTTGGCCGGGTCCCCGAGTAGTTACGAGCAGTACTTC. It translates to CASSLAGSPSSYEQYF. Combining the CDR3 with reference TRBV5-1 and TRBJ2-7 gives the whole variable domain KAGVTQTPRYLIKTRGQQVTLSCSPISGHRSVSWYQQTPGQGLQFLFEYFSETQRNKGNFPGRFSGRQFSNSRSEMNVSTLELGDSALYLCASSLAGSPSSYEQYFGPGTRLTVT.

The chain uses TRBV2 and TRBJ2-1, with TRBD2 matching over 12 bases. V shed 5 bases, J shed 5 bases, and the junction held 4 bases outside the gene matches. Germline CDR1 reads SNHLY; CDR2 reads FYNNEI. The CDR3 covers 15 residues. In nucleotides, the CDR3 is TGTGCCAGCAGTAAGACTAGCGGGAGAGACAATGAGCAGTTCTTC. This encodes CASSKTSGRDNEQFF. The complete variable domain, with remaining parts taken from reference TRBV2 and TRBJ2-1, reads EPEVTQTPSHQVTQMGQEVILRCVPISNHLYFYWYRQILGQKVEFLVSFYNNEISEKSEIFDDQFSVERPDGSNFTLKIRSTKLEDSAMYFCASSKTSGRDNEQFFGPGTRLTVL.

This clone was counted a few times. The genes are TRBV7-9 and TRBJ2-7; 12 positions agree with TRBD2. The CDR3 covers 15 residues. Germline lookup yields CDR1 SEHNR and CDR2 FQNEAQ (reference sequence). V shed 6 bases and J 6 bases; nucleotides not matched to a gene: 9. CDR3 sequence (DNA): TGTGCCAGCAGTGAGAGACCGGGACTAGCGGGCGAGCAGTACTTC. Protein sequence: CASSERPGLAGEQYF.

The rearrangement joins TRBV27 to TRBJ2-1; D possibly matches TRBD1 or TRBD2 (5 bases each). V was trimmed by 2 bases and J by 7 bases, leaving 12 bases between them. In germline, CDR1 is MNHEY, CDR2 SMNVEV (reference sequence). The CDR3 contains 14 residues. The CDR3 sequence: CASSLPGTGNEQFF. As DNA, the CDR3 is TGTGCCAGCAGTTTACCGGGGACGGGGAATGAGCAGTTCTTC.

This clone is a singleton in its sample. Here the CDR3 DNA reads TGTGCCAGCAGCCCGGGGACTAGCCCCCGGGAGACCCAGTACTTC. Protein sequence: CASSPGTSPRETQYF. This sequence joins TRBV11-2 and TRBJ2-5, with 9 bases aligning to TRBD2. The CDR3 contains 15 residues. Trimming at V came to 5 bases and at J to 5 bases, leaving 9 bases not matched to a gene. CDR1 and CDR2 (germline): SGHAT, FQNNGV.

The chain combines TRBV7-2 with TRBJ1-1; no reliable D call. The germline V gene has CDR1 SGHTA and CDR2 FQGNSA. The CDR3 is 14 residues long. The V end was cut by 5 bases, the J end by 9 bases, with 19 bases between. This chain's CDR3 is CASSGVFEPVKAFF. CDR3 sequence (DNA): TGTGCCAGCAGCGGAGTTTTTGAACCCGTGAAAGCTTTCTTT.

This clone appeared a single time. The genes are TRBV2 and TRBJ1-5; 7 bases are shared with TRBD1. Germline CDR1 reads SNHLY; CDR2 reads FYNNEI. With 6 bases clipped from V and 4 bases from J, the junction kept 12 bases outside the gene matches. The CDR3 has 16 amino acids. In DNA form, the CDR3 reads TGTGCCAGCAGGTACTCGTCGGGACAGACGAATCAGCCCCAGCATTTT. Protein product: CASRYSSGQTNQPQHF.

V and J are TRBV7-9 and TRBJ2-7; 12 bases line up with TRBD2. This CDR3 is 16 amino acids long. After removal of 4 bases from V and 4 bases from J, the junction contained 8 bases not matched to a gene. Germline V gene sequence: CDR1 SEHNR, CDR2 FQNEAQ (reference sequence). The CDR3 DNA reads TGTGCCAGCAGCTACGGACTAGCGGGATATGTTTACGAGCAGTACTTC. Protein product: CASSYGLAGYVYEQYF.

In this sample, this clone turned up a few times. The chain couples TRBV18 to TRBJ1-2; D remains unclear. Trimming removed 5 bases from V and 2 bases from J, with 12 bases in between. This CDR3 comprises 14 residues. CDR1 and CDR2 from the germline V gene are KGHSH and LQKENI. The CDR3 nucleotides read TGTGCCAGCTCAGCCGGCCTTGACAACTATGGCTACACCTTC. Its translation: CASSAGLDNYGYTF.

J is TRBJ1-1 and V is TRBV6-5, with D unclear. The CDR3 is 13 amino acids. Trimming took off 4 bases at V and 4 bases at J, with 10 bases between the two ends. The germline gives CDR1 MNHEY, CDR2 SVGAGI. Here the CDR3 DNA reads TGTGCCAGCAGTTGGGGTCGGGGCACTGAAGCTTTCTTT. The encoded protein is CASSWGRGTEAFF.

The gene calls are TRBV5-6 and TRBJ2-2; tentatively, D is TRBD1 or TRBD2 (5 bases each). Germline loops: CDR1 SGHDT, CDR2 YYEEEE. The germline V and J ends were trimmed by 3 bases and 1 base, with 10 bases remaining between them. The CDR3 spans 15 residues. The CDR3: CASSWDGLNTGELFF. CDR3 DNA: TGTGCCAGCAGCTGGGACGGGCTGAACACCGGGGAGCTGTTTTTT.

This chain uses TRBV7-8 with TRBJ1-4; D is unresolved. Per germline, CDR1 SGHVS and CDR2 FQNEAQ. The ends were cut back, 4 bases at V and 7 bases at J, with 13 bases in the middle. The CDR3 is 14 amino acids. The CDR3 protein is CASSSNRAPEKLFF. As DNA, the CDR3 is TGTGCCAGCAGCTCCAACCGGGCTCCTGAAAAACTGTTTTTT.

The V gene is TRBV18, the J gene TRBJ2-1, with 11 positions matching TRBD2. V trimming: 3 bases; J trimming: 4 bases; junction bases outside the gene matches: 8. This CDR3 has 17 residues. Germline CDR1 KGHSH, CDR2 LQKENI. CDR3 bases: TGTGCCAGCTCACCCTCTGGTGGGACTAGCGGATACAATGAGCAGTTCTTC. This sequence encodes CASSPSGGTSGYNEQFF. The full variable domain, in which reference TRBV18 and TRBJ2-1 provide the parts outside the CDR3, is NAGVMQNPRHLVRRRGQEARLRCSPMKGHSHVYWYRQLPEEGLKFMVYLQKENIIDESGMPKERFSAEFPKEGPSILRIQQVVRGDSAAYFCASSPSGGTSGYNEQFFGPGTRLTVL.

This clone was seen just once. The V and J genes are TRBV7-6 and TRBJ2-1, with D uncertain. CDR3 length: 12 amino acids. V was cut by 4 bases and J by 6 bases, with 7 bases left in between. The V gene's germline CDR1 is SGHVS and CDR2 FNYEAQ. CDR3 residues: CASSYLGNEQFF. The CDR3 DNA reads as TGTGCCAGCAGCTACCTAGGCAATGAGCAGTTCTTC.

This clone has just one count. The chain has TRBV4-1 and TRBJ2-2, with D unclear. The V end was cut by 4 bases, the J end by 8 bases, with 17 bases between. There are 15 residues in the CDR3. The germline V gene encodes CDR1 MGHRA and CDR2 YSYEKL. CDR3 in DNA: TGCGCCAGCAGCCTCCATGCAGGAGTAGAGGGGGAGCTGTTTTTT. The encoded protein is CASSLHAGVEGELFF.

The CDR3: CASSSGTVVYEQYF. CDR3 DNA: TGTGCCAGCAGCTCCGGGACAGTGGTCTACGAGCAGTACTTC. This chain uses TRBV28 with TRBJ2-7; 7 positions agree with TRBD1. Germline assignment: CDR1 MDHEN and CDR2 SYDVKM. The CDR3 totals 14 residues. V lost 6 bases and J lost 3; bases outside the gene matches: 8.

The chain uses TRBV28 and TRBJ2-7, with a tentative D call TRBD1 (5 bases). V was pared by 4 bases and J by 2 bases, with 15 bases between. The CDR3 has 15 amino acids. Germline V CDR1 and CDR2: MDHEN, SYDVKM. The CDR3 here is CASSSPGDRPYEQYF. CDR3 bases: TGTGCCAGCAGTTCCCCCGGTGACAGACCCTACGAGCAGTACTTC.

The gene calls are TRBV6-5 and TRBJ1-6; maybe TRBD1 (6 bases). The germline V gene has CDR1 MNHEY and CDR2 SVGAGI. The ends were cut back, 6 bases at V and 9 bases at J, with 12 bases in the middle. This CDR3 region has 13 residues. CDR3 nucleotides: TGTGCCAGCAGCTACAGGGAGGCTTCACCCCTCCACTTT. Residues: CASSYREASPLHF.

CDR3 sequence: CASSLGLAGEGYEQYF. DNA of the CDR3: TGTGCCAGCAGCTTGGGACTAGCGGGAGAGGGCTACGAGCAGTACTTC. The chain employs TRBV5-6 and TRBJ2-7, with 12 bases matching TRBD2. Germline values: CDR1 SGHDT, CDR2 YYEEEE. V lost 0 bases and J lost 3; bases outside the gene matches: 4. CDR3 length equals 16 residues.